The 16 T cell receptor beta chains presented below share a single source sample, sequenced in a study of cytotoxic CD8 clonotypes in ibrutinib-treated CLL. Sequencing used immunoSEQ multiplex PCR; TCRdb keeps in-frame clones, though not all of them. The sample lists 17,000 or so clones; roughly four fifths were seen once. The starting material was PBMCs, obtained before ibrutinib treatment. The source of these receptors is a human donor with chronic lymphocytic leukemia.

V usage is TRBV9 and J usage is TRBJ2-5; D might be TRBD2 (5 bases). The CDR3 contains 15 residues. V lost 4 bases and J lost 4, with 17 bases in between. In germline, CDR1 is SGDLS, CDR2 YYNGEE. The CDR3: CASSPDGGPGETQYF. CDR3 sequence (DNA): TGTGCCAGCAGCCCCGACGGCGGGCCGGGAGAGACCCAGTACTTC.

This rearrangement joins TRBV28 to TRBJ1-2, with 8 nucleotides matching TRBD1. The CDR3 loop spans 17 amino acids. V lost 1 base to trimming and J lost 4 bases; unmatched junction nucleotides: 11. Per the germline V gene, CDR1 is MDHEN and CDR2 is SYDVKM. DNA for the CDR3: TGTGCCAGCAGTTTATCCCCCCAACAGGGGGGCGGCTATGGCTACACCTTC. This sequence encodes CASSLSPQQGGGYGYTF.

CDR3 DNA sequence: TGTGCCAGCAGCCCACCAGGACTAGCGGGAGTGAATGAGCAGTTCTTC. It encodes CASSPPGLAGVNEQFF. The chain employs TRBV7-8 and TRBJ2-1, with 13 positions matching TRBD2. This CDR3 region has 16 residues. Trimming cost V 5 bases and J 7 bases; bases outside gene matches: 8. Germline CDR1 and CDR2: SGHVS and FQNEAQ.

This clone was recorded only once. Here the CDR3 DNA reads TGTGCCAGCAGCCAGGGGAGAAGGCCGCTTAACACCGGGGAGCTGTTTTTT. Its translation is CASSQGRRPLNTGELFF. The V gene is TRBV7-9, the J gene TRBJ2-2; tentatively, D is TRBD1 (6 bases). The CDR3 loop spans 17 amino acids. Between the trimmed V and J ends, which lost 5 bases and 2 bases, there was a span of 18 bases. In germline, CDR1 is SEHNR, CDR2 FQNEAQ (reference sequence).

This chain connects TRBV7-2 to TRBJ2-1; possible D gene TRBD1, 5 bases. The CDR3 length is 15 residues. Trimming took off 1 base at V and 6 bases at J, with 13 bases between the two ends. Germline-derived CDR1 and CDR2 are SGHTA and FQGNSA. The DNA for the CDR3 is TGTGCCAGCAGCTTAGGACGGATAGGGGCCAATGAGCAGTTCTTC. It encodes CASSLGRIGANEQFF.

The chain has TRBV27 and TRBJ2-1, with D possibly being TRBD1 (5 bases). The CDR3 covers 11 residues. Trimming removed 3 bases at V and 9 bases at J, with 6 bases between. The germline V gene has CDR1 MNHEY and CDR2 SMNVEV (reference sequence). Here the CDR3 DNA reads TGTGCCAGCAGTTTTGGGGCTGAGCAGTTCTTC. Its translation: CASSFGAEQFF.

This chain joins TRBV27 and TRBJ2-2; weak D call: TRBD1 (6 bases). Germline values: CDR1 MNHEY, CDR2 SMNVEV (reference sequence). V was pared by 1 base and J by 1 base, with 10 bases between. CDR3 size: 16 residues. CDR3 DNA sequence: TGTGCCAGCAGTTTATTGACAGGAGGGAACACCGGGGAGCTGTTTTTT. This encodes CASSLLTGGNTGELFF.

The genes are TRBV15 and TRBJ2-3; D uncertain. Germline CDR1 reads LNHNV; CDR2 reads YYDKDF (reference sequence). The CDR3 runs to 13 residues. Trimming cost V 3 bases and J 5 bases, with 9 bases left between them. DNA for the CDR3: TGTGCCACCAGCAGGGTGAGACAAGATACGCAGTATTTT. It specifies CATSRVRQDTQYF.

The chain has TRBV6-6 and TRBJ1-2, with D possibly matching TRBD1 (6 bases). The germline CDR1 and CDR2 sequences are MNHNY and SVGAGI (reference sequence). Between the trimmed V and J ends, which lost 6 bases and 5 bases, there was a span of 22 bases. The CDR3 covers 16 residues. The CDR3 coding sequence is TGTGCCAGCAGCCCTTTACAGGGACTGGCCTGGTATGGCTACACCTTC. It is translated as CASSPLQGLAWYGYTF.

The chain recombines TRBV7-2 with TRBJ2-3; D possibly matches TRBD1 or TRBD2 (5 bases each). This CDR3 is built from 14 residues. V lost 7 bases, J lost 5 bases, and 16 bases lay in between. Germline values: CDR1 SGHTA, CDR2 FQGNSA. The CDR3, as DNA: TGTGCCAGCACCCTTGGGGGAGATAGAGATACGCAGTATTTT. Residues: CASTLGGDRDTQYF.

This chain links TRBV7-6 with TRBJ1-4, with a possible D match to TRBD1 (5 bases). V shed 5 bases and J shed 9 bases, with 13 bases lying between them. The CDR3 is made up of 13 amino acids. Germline CDR1 reads SGHVS; CDR2 reads FNYEAQ. The CDR3 nucleotides are TGTGCCAGCAGCGGGGGTATTGGTAAAAAACTGTTTTTT. This translates into CASSGGIGKKLFF. The complete variable domain, with remaining parts taken from reference TRBV7-6 and TRBJ1-4, reads GAGVSQSPRYKVTKRGQDVALRCDPISGHVSLYWYRQALGQGPEFLTYFNYEAQQDKSGLPNDRFSAERPEGSISTLTIQRTEQRDSAMYRCASSGGIGKKLFFGSGTQLSVL.

The CDR3 here is CASCWGTEAFF. As DNA, the CDR3 is TGTGCCAGCTGCTGGGGCACTGAAGCTTTCTTT. The chain couples TRBV6-5 to TRBJ1-1; D gene uncertain. Per the germline V gene, CDR1 is MNHEY and CDR2 is SVGAGI. The length of the CDR3 is 11 residues. V lost 8 bases, J lost 4 bases, and 8 bases lay in between.

The genes are TRBV28 and TRBJ2-7, with D tentatively TRBD2 (6 bases). The CDR3 runs to 15 residues. V lost 6 bases and J 4 bases, leaving 19 bases between the germline ends. Germline CDR1 is MDHEN and CDR2 is SYDVKM. The CDR3 reads CASSSSGSGIYEQYF. CDR3 DNA: TGTGCCAGCAGCTCAAGCGGGTCCGGAATTTACGAGCAGTACTTC. The full variable domain, in which reference TRBV28 and TRBJ2-7 provide the parts outside the CDR3, is DVKVTQSSRYLVKRTGEKVFLECVQDMDHENMFWYRQDPGLGLRLIYFSYDVKMKEKGDIPEGYSVSREKKERFSLILESASTNQTSMYLCASSSSGSGIYEQYFGPGTRLTVT.

The rearrangement joins TRBV19 to TRBJ2-1, with 10 positions matching TRBD2. The CDR3 is 15 amino acids. The trim removed 5 bases at V and 4 bases at J, leaving 5 bases unmatched. Germline CDR1 reads LNHDA; CDR2 reads SQIVND (reference sequence). CDR3 bases: TGTGCCAGTAGTGTCACTAGCGGGGATTACAATGAGCAGTTCTTC. The encoded protein is CASSVTSGDYNEQFF.

This chain uses TRBV18 with TRBJ2-5; the D is unclear. Germline lookup yields CDR1 KGHSH and CDR2 LQKENI. This CDR3 has 14 amino acids. V lost 1 base and J 2 bases, leaving 8 bases between the germline ends. This CDR3 reads CASSPHPFQETQYF. The CDR3 DNA follows: TGTGCCAGCTCACCACACCCGTTTCAAGAGACCCAGTACTTC.

A remark on this clone: The junction differs from germline at one of its ends, possibly a read error. The chain carries TRBV5-4 and TRBJ2-3; tentatively, D is TRBD2 (5 bases). The CDR3 extends over 15 amino acids. Germline V gene sequence: CDR1 SGHNT, CDR2 YYREEE (reference sequence). CDR3 region: CASSLEASPADTQYF. CDR3 nucleotide sequence: TGTGCCAGCAGCTTGGAGGCTAGCCCCGCAGACACGCAGTATTTT.